The text below deals with one TCR beta chain. The target antigen is unknown. In germline, CDR1 is SGHTA, CDR2 FQGNSA. This CDR3 has 15 amino acids. V lost 2 bases and J lost 5, with 15 bases in between. The assay was immunoSEQ multiplex PCR, and TCRdb's table has in-frame clones only and misses some. Of 50,000 to 75,000 clones in the sample, approximately 80% are singletons; the top ten hold 3% to 3.5%. This entry comes from a study of vaccination effects on CD4 cells after COVID-19. Study-wide background: Subjects were given two BNT162b2 or mRNA-1273 vaccine doses. General observations from the study: Vaccine- and infection-induced clones showed marked clonal contraction late following vaccination.

The culture ran for nine to eleven days, and then CD4+ T cells were isolated. The receptor comes from a human donor who received a COVID-19 vaccine. The chain recombines TRBV7-2 with TRBJ1-2; D remains unclear. Sequenced here: CD4+ T cells from PBMCs cultured without peptide, sampled before COVID-19 vaccination. DNA for the CDR3: TGTGCCAGCAGCTTAAATGGATTAACAGCTTATGGCTACACCTTC. Translated: CASSLNGLTAYGYTF. The full variable domain, completed using reference TRBV7-2 and TRBJ1-2, is GAGVSQSPSNKVTEKGKDVELRCDPISGHTALYWYRQSLGQGLEFLIYFQGNSAPDKSGLPSDRFSAERTGGSVSTLTIQRTQQEDSAVYLCASSLNGLTAYGYTFGSGTRLTVV.